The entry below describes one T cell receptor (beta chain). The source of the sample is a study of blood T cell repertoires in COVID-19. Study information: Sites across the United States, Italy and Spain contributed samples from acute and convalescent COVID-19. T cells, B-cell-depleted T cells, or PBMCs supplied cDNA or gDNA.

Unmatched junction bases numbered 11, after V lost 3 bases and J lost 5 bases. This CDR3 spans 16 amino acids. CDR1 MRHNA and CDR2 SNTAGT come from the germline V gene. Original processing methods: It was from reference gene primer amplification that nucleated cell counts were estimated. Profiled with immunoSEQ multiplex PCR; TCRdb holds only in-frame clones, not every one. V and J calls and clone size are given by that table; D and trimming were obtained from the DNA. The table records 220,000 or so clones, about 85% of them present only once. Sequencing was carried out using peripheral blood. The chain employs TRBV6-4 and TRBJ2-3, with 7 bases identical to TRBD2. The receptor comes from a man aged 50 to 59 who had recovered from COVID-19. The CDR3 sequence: CASSDSGGSGEDTQYF. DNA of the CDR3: TGTGCCAGCAGTGATTCCGGCGGGAGCGGTGAAGATACGCAGTATTTT.